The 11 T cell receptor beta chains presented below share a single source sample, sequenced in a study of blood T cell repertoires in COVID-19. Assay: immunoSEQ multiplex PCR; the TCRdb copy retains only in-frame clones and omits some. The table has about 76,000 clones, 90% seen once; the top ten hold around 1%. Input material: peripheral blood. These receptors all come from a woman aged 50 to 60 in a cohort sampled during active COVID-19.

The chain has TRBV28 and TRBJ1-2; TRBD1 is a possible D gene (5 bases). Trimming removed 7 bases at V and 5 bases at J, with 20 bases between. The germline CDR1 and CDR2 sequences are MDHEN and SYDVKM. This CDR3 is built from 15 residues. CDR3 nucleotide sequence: TGTGCCAGCATCTCGGGGGATGCGGGCATATATGGCTACACCTTC. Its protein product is CASISGDAGIYGYTF.

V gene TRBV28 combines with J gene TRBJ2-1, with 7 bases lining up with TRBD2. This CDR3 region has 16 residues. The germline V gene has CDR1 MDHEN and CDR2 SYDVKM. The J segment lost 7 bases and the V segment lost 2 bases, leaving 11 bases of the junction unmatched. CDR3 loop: CASSLEASGVGNEQFF. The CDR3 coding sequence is TGTGCCAGCAGTTTAGAAGCCAGCGGGGTCGGTAATGAGCAGTTCTTC. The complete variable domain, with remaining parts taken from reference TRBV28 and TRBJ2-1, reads DVKVTQSSRYLVKRTGEKVFLECVQDMDHENMFWYRQDPGLGLRLIYFSYDVKMKEKGDIPEGYSVSREKKERFSLILESASTNQTSMYLCASSLEASGVGNEQFFGPGTRLTVL.

The CDR3 DNA is TGTGCCAGTAGCGTCGAACTAGCGACCGACTCCTACGAGCAGTACTTC. This codes for CASSVELATDSYEQYF. J is TRBJ2-7 and V is TRBV19; 7 bases fit TRBD2. The germline gives CDR1 LNHDA, CDR2 SQIVND (reference sequence). The CDR3 sequence is 16 residues long. V lost 6 bases, J lost 0 bases, and 11 bases stayed unmatched.

The CDR3 sequence is CASSLGGALNEQYF. CDR3 DNA: TGTGCCAGCAGCTTGGGAGGTGCGCTGAACGAGCAGTACTTC. The J gene is TRBJ2-7, the V gene TRBV5-5, with unresolved D. V was pared by 0 bases and J by 5 bases, with 12 bases between. From germline, CDR1 is SGHKS and CDR2 YYEKEE (reference sequence). The CDR3 extends over 14 amino acids.

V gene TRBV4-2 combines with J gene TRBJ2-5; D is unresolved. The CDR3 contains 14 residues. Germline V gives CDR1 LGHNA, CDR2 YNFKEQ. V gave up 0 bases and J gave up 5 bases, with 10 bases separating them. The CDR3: CASSQDSGKETQYF. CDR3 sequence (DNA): TGTGCCAGCAGCCAAGATTCAGGAAAGGAGACCCAGTACTTC.

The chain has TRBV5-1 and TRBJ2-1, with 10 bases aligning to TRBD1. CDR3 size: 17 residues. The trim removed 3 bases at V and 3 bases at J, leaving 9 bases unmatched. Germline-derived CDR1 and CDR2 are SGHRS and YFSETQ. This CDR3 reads CASSSKSGTGDYNEQFF. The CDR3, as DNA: TGCGCCAGCAGCTCTAAATCCGGGACAGGGGACTACAATGAGCAGTTCTTC.

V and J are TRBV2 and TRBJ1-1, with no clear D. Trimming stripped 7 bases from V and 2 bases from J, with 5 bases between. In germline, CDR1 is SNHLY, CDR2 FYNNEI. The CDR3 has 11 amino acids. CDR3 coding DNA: TGTGCCAGCACCAAAAACACTGAAGCTTTCTTT. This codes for CASTKNTEAFF.

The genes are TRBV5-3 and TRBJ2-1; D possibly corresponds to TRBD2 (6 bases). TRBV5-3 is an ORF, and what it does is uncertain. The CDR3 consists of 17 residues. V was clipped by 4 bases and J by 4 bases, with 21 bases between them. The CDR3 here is CARSLRCGINIYNEQFF. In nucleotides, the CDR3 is TGTGCCAGAAGCCTCCGCTGCGGGATAAATATATACAATGAGCAGTTCTTC.

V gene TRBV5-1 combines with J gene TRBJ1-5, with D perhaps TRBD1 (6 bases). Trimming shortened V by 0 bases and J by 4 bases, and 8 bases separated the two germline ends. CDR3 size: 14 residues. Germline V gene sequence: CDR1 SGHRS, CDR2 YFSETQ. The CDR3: CASSLGTANQPQHF. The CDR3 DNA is TGCGCCAGCAGCTTGGGGACAGCTAATCAGCCCCAGCATTTT.

The CDR3 nucleotides read TGTGCCAGCAGCTTAGGCCCCCTAGCGGGAGTTAGGGAGCAGTTCTTC. As protein: CASSLGPLAGVREQFF. The chain couples TRBV7-8 to TRBJ2-1; 10 bases are a match to TRBD2. Germline trimming cut 1 base from V and 10 bases from J; bases unmatched to any gene: 10. Germline values: CDR1 SGHVS, CDR2 FQNEAQ. The CDR3 totals 16 residues.

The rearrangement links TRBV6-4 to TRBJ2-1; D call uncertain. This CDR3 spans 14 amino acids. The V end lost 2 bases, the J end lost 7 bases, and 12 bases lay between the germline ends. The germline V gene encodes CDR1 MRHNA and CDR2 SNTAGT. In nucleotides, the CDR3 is TGTGCCAGCAGTGACGTCGGCGGTCCAAATGAGCAGTTCTTC. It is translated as CASSDVGGPNEQFF.